These T cell receptor beta chains were read from a single sample in a study of early stage breast cancer tumors. Assay used: immunoSEQ multiplex PCR; TCRdb lists only in-frame clones, some missing. Among some 24,000 clones listed, about 67% were seen once. Sequences were obtained from breast tumor tissue. Every receptor here comes from a person aged 55 to 75 with breast cancer. CDR3s include the opening cysteine and the closing phenylalanine or tryptophan. The D gene is left open where the match is weak. Clone size is given for some rows only: seen once, a few or many times, or a class if the clone is expanded.

D: TRBD2; size: .; J: TRBJ2-3; V: TRBV5-6; DNA: TGTGCCAGCAGCTTGGGGACTAGCGGGAGCCGAACAGATACGCAGTATTTT; CDR3: CASSLGTSGSRTDTQYF
D: TRBD1; size: .; J: TRBJ1-1; V: TRBV5-1; DNA: TGCGCCAGCAGCTTGGCCCCATGGACAGGTATGAACACTGAAGCTTTCTTT; CDR3: CASSLAPWTGMNTEAFF
D: TRBD1; size: .; J: TRBJ2-7; V: TRBV7-2; DNA: TGTGCCAGCAGTTTCGCAGGGGGCCACGAGCAGTACTTC; CDR3: CASSFAGGHEQYF
D: TRBD2; size: few; J: TRBJ2-3; V: TRBV5-1; DNA: TGCGCCAGCAGCCGACTAGCGGGAGGTGTAGCAGATACGCAGTATTTT; CDR3: CASSRLAGGVADTQYF
D: .; size: few; J: TRBJ2-1; V: TRBV5-8; DNA: TGTGCCAGCAGCTTAAGGAGGTACAATGAGCAGTTCTTC; CDR3: CASSLRRYNEQFF
D: .; size: .; J: TRBJ1-4; V: TRBV5-6; DNA: TGTGCCAGCAGCCCCCCGGGGGGGGCGCGGGGTAATGAAAAACTGTTTTTT; CDR3: CASSPPGGARGNEKLFF
D: .; size: .; J: TRBJ2-7; V: TRBV5-1; DNA: TGCGCCAGCAGCTTGGAAACTAGAAGCGTAGGCGAGCAGTACTTC; CDR3: CASSLETRSVGEQYF
D: TRBD2; size: medium-sized; J: TRBJ2-1; V: TRBV29-1; DNA: TGCAGCGGCGGGACTAGCGGTTACAATGAGCAGTTCTTC; CDR3: CSGGTSGYNEQFF
D: .; size: .; J: TRBJ2-5; V: TRBV7-2; DNA: TGTGCCAGCAGCCCCGCGGGGGCCGAAGGAGAGACCCAGTACTTC; CDR3: CASSPAGAEGETQYF
D: TRBD1; size: .; J: TRBJ1-2; V: TRBV30; DNA: TGTGCCTGGAATAGAGACAGGGCCTATGGCTACACCTTC; CDR3: CAWNRDRAYGYTF
D: .; size: once; J: TRBJ2-7; V: TRBV30; DNA: TGTGCCTGGGGTAGACAGGGACTGGGGGAGCAGTACTTC; CDR3: CAWGRQGLGEQYF
D: .; size: medium-sized; J: TRBJ2-7; V: TRBV11-3; DNA: TGTGCCAGCAGCTTTAAGGCAGGGCCAGTTACCTACGAGCAGTACTTC; CDR3: CASSFKAGPVTYEQYF
D: .; size: .; J: TRBJ2-5; V: TRBV5-6; DNA: TGTGCCAGCAGCTTGCTAGGGAGGGGGCAAGAGACCCAGTACTTC; CDR3: CASSLLGRGQETQYF
D: TRBD1; size: .; J: TRBJ1-1; V: TRBV30; DNA: TGTGCCTGGAGTGTACTAGGGGGCTACACTGAAGCTTTCTTT; CDR3: CAWSVLGGYTEAFF
D: .; size: .; J: TRBJ2-1; V: TRBV23-1; DNA: TGCGCCAGCGTTCAGTCAGGGCGCCTTTACAATGAGCAGTTCTTC; CDR3: CASVQSGRLYNEQFF
D: .; size: .; J: TRBJ2-7; V: TRBV5-1; DNA: TGCGCCAGCAGCTTGGGGGGACTGGATCGCTGGGTTAAATACGAGCAGTACTTC; CDR3: CASSLGGLDRWVKYEQYF
D: TRBD2; size: .; J: TRBJ2-2; V: TRBV9; DNA: TGTGCCAGCAGCCCCCAAGGGAGGGGAAACACCGGGGAGCTGTTTTTT; CDR3: CASSPQGRGNTGELFF
D: TRBD2; size: .; J: TRBJ2-2; V: TRBV6-1; DNA: TGTGCCAGCAGTGAAGGGGGAGGACTAGCGGGTCCTAACACCGGGGAGCTGTTTTTT; CDR3: CASSEGGGLAGPNTGELFF
D: TRBD2; size: .; J: TRBJ2-7; V: TRBV9; DNA: TGTGCCAGCAGCCCCCGACTAGCGGGGTCCTCCTACGAGCAGTACTTC; CDR3: CASSPRLAGSSYEQYF
D: .; size: .; J: TRBJ1-2; V: TRBV11-2; DNA: TGTGCCAGCAGACAGGGAAGCTCTAACTATGGCTACACCTTC; CDR3: CASRQGSSNYGYTF
D: TRBD1; size: .; J: TRBJ1-1; V: TRBV11-2; DNA: TGTGCCAGCAGCCACGGGACAGGGCCGAACACTGAAGCTTTCTTT; CDR3: CASSHGTGPNTEAFF
D: .; size: .; J: TRBJ2-5; V: TRBV7-7; DNA: TGTGCCTCAGCAGCAACTCGGGGGTTTGGGGAAGAGACCCAGTACTTC; CDR3: CASAATRGFGEETQYF
D: .; size: .; J: TRBJ1-5; V: TRBV27; DNA: TGTGCCAGCAGTTCCCTCAGGGGTCGCAATCAGCCCCAGCATTTT; CDR3: CASSSLRGRNQPQHF
D: TRBD1; size: .; J: TRBJ1-2; V: TRBV29-1; DNA: TGCAGCGTTGACTGGACAGGGGACTCCAATGGCTACACCTTC; CDR3: CSVDWTGDSNGYTF
D: TRBD1; size: .; J: TRBJ1-5; V: TRBV7-8; DNA: TGTGCCAGCAGCCCGTCCGGGACAGGGGGCAATCAGCCCCAGCATTTT; CDR3: CASSPSGTGGNQPQHF
D: TRBD2; size: few; J: TRBJ2-5; V: TRBV11-3; DNA: TGTGCCAGCAGCTTGCGGGAGCTAGAGACCCAGTACTTC; CDR3: CASSLRELETQYF
D: .; size: .; J: TRBJ2-3; V: TRBV7-8; DNA: TGTGCCAGCAGTCTCCTTGGCCAGGGTCGCGCAGATACGCAGTATTTT; CDR3: CASSLLGQGRADTQYF
D: TRBD2; size: once; J: TRBJ2-1; V: TRBV7-9; DNA: TGTGCCAGCAGCTCGGGACTAGCGGGGACTTACAATGAGCAGTTCTTC; CDR3: CASSSGLAGTYNEQFF
D: .; size: few; J: TRBJ2-5; V: TRBV9; DNA: TGTGCCAGCAGCGTAGGTCCAGGGAGGCAAGAGACCCAGTACTTC; CDR3: CASSVGPGRQETQYF
D: .; size: .; J: TRBJ2-2; V: TRBV5-1; DNA: TGCGCCAGCAGCTTGACAGGCCGGGAGCTGTTTTTT; CDR3: CASSLTGRELFF
D: TRBD2; size: .; J: TRBJ2-1; V: TRBV4-3; DNA: TGCGCCAGCAGCCAGTCCGGGACTAGCGGATACAATGAGCAGTTCTTC; CDR3: CASSQSGTSGYNEQFF
D: .; size: .; J: TRBJ1-2; V: TRBV28; DNA: TGTGCCAGCAGTTTAATCGGGCAGGGAGGAGGCTACACCTTC; CDR3: CASSLIGQGGGYTF
D: .; size: .; J: TRBJ2-2; V: TRBV9; DNA: TGTGCCAGCAGCCCCCGACGAGCGGCGAACACCGGGGAGCTGTTTTTT; CDR3: CASSPRRAANTGELFF
D: .; size: .; J: TRBJ1-2; V: TRBV6-1; DNA: TGTGCCAGCACGGTTGCGGTAGGCTATGGCTACACCTTC; CDR3: CASTVAVGYGYTF
D: TRBD1; size: .; J: TRBJ2-3; V: TRBV14; DNA: TGTGCCAGCAGCCACGCAGGGGGTACTACAGATACGCAGTATTTT; CDR3: CASSHAGGTTDTQYF
D: TRBD1; size: .; J: TRBJ2-5; V: TRBV5-1; DNA: TGCGCCAGCAGCCCGTGGGGGGACAGGGGTTCGGAGACCCAGTACTTC; CDR3: CASSPWGDRGSETQYF
D: TRBD2; size: .; J: TRBJ2-1; V: TRBV11-1; DNA: TGTGCCAGCAGCATTGCTAGCGGGAGGGCCCTTTACAATGAGCAGTTCTTC; CDR3: CASSIASGRALYNEQFF
D: TRBD2; size: .; J: TRBJ2-1; V: TRBV5-1; DNA: TGCGCCAGCAGCTTGCGGACTAGCGGAGTCTACAATGAGCAGTTCTTC; CDR3: CASSLRTSGVYNEQFF
D: .; size: .; J: TRBJ1-1; V: TRBV5-8; DNA: TGTGCCAGCAGCTTTTGGGCTCTGAACACTGAAGCTTTCTTT; CDR3: CASSFWALNTEAFF
D: TRBD1; size: .; J: TRBJ1-5; V: TRBV7-8; DNA: TGTGCCAGCAGCTCGGGACAGCGAAATCAGCCCCAGCATTTT; CDR3: CASSSGQRNQPQHF
D: TRBD1; size: .; J: TRBJ1-1; V: TRBV19; DNA: TGTGCCAGTACTTACAGGGGGAACACTGAAGCTTTCTTT; CDR3: CASTYRGNTEAFF
D: TRBD1; size: .; J: TRBJ2-7; V: TRBV5-6; DNA: TGTGCCAGCAGCCCCCGCCCAAGGACAGGGGGTCACTCCTACGAGCAGTACTTC; CDR3: CASSPRPRTGGHSYEQYF
D: TRBD2; size: .; J: TRBJ2-7; V: TRBV9; DNA: TGTGCCAGCAGCGTAGGCCTAGCGGGTTCCTACGAGCAGTACTTC; CDR3: CASSVGLAGSYEQYF
D: TRBD2; size: .; J: TRBJ2-1; V: TRBV6-5; DNA: TGTGCCAGCAGTTACTTAGCGGGAGCGATGAATGAGCAGTTCTTC; CDR3: CASSYLAGAMNEQFF
D: TRBD1; size: once; J: TRBJ2-3; V: TRBV5-1; DNA: TGCGCCAGCAGCTTGGGGACAGGGAGTTCGGATACGCAGTATTTT; CDR3: CASSLGTGSSDTQYF
D: .; size: .; J: TRBJ2-5; V: TRBV12-5; DNA: TGTGCTAGTGGTTCGGGGGCAGGGGGTGAGACCCAGTACTTC; CDR3: CASGSGAGGETQYF
D: TRBD1; size: .; J: TRBJ2-5; V: TRBV25-1; DNA: TGTGCCAGCAGTGACCAGTTCCGGGACAGACTCCAAGAGACCCAGTACTTC; CDR3: CASSDQFRDRLQETQYF